This T cell receptor (beta chain) is from a study of blood T cell repertoires in COVID-19. About the study: T cells, B-cell-depleted T cells, or PBMCs supplied cDNA or gDNA.

Trimming took off 3 bases at V and 2 bases at J, with 11 bases between the two ends. The V gene's germline CDR1 is SGHRS and CDR2 YFSETQ. This CDR3 is 15 amino acids long. This study enrolled people aged 18 to 89 from under 25 US geographic areas. Clones were sequenced by immunoSEQ multiplex PCR, and TCRdb holds only the in-frame ones, with some missing. The table includes roughly 400,000 clones, roughly 90% detected once. The clonotype originates from a woman younger than 35 who had been exposed to COVID-19. Sample: PBMCs or T cells enriched from blood (not recorded which). The chain employs TRBV5-1 and TRBJ1-4; TRBD1 might be the D (5 bases). The CDR3 region is CASSSSGTTNEKLFF. In DNA, the CDR3 is TGCGCCAGCAGCTCCTCAGGGACTACTAATGAAAAACTGTTTTTT.